This T cell receptor (beta chain) was retrieved from a study of tumor-infiltrating lymphocytes in localized non-small cell lung cancer. Overall study: Each patient gave resected tumor and non-adjacent uninvolved lung tissue. Study outcomes and limitations: Higher tumor T cell infiltration than in uninvolved lung was supported by TCRbeta sequencing. Different pieces of the same tissue were used for each assay.

Method: immunoSEQ multiplex PCR; TCRdb's copy keeps in-frame clones and lacks some. The data contain over 15,000 clones, approximately 79% of them singletons. This CDR3 has 14 residues. Trimming removed 4 bases at V and 2 bases at J, with 9 bases between. Per the germline V gene, CDR1 is MNHEY and CDR2 is SVGAGI. This clone was seen just once. Its antigen is not identified. The sample taken for sequencing was lung tumor tissue. J is TRBJ1-3 and V is TRBV6-5; maybe TRBD1 (5 bases). This TCR derives from a human donor with non-small cell lung cancer. The CDR3 reads CASSSRVAGNTIYF. In DNA form, the CDR3 reads TGTGCCAGCAGTTCCAGGGTGGCTGGAAACACCATATATTTT.